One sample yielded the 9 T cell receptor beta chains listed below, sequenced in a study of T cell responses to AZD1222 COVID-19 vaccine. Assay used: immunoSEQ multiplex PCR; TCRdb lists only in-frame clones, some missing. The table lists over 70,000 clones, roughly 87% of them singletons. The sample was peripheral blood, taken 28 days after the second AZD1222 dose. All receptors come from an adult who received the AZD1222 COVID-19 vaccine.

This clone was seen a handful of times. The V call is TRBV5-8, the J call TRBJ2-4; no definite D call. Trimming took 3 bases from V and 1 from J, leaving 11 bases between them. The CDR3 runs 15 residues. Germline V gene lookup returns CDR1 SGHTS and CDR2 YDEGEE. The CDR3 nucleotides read TGTGCCAGCAGCTCGGGCCTTGGGGCCAAAAACATTCAGTACTTC. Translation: CASSSGLGAKNIQYF.

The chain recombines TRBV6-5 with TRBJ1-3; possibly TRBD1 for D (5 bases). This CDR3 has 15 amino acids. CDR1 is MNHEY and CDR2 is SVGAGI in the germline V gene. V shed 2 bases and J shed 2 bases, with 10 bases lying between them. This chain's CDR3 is CASSYRGRAGNTIYF. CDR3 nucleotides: TGTGCCAGCAGTTACAGGGGCAGGGCTGGAAACACCATATATTTT.

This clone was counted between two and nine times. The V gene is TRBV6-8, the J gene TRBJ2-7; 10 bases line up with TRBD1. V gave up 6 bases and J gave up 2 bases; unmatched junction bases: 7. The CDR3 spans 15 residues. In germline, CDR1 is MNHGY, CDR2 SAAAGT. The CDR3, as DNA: TGTGCCAGCAGCCCGGGACAGGGGAGAACCTACGAGCAGTACGTC. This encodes CASSPGQGRTYEQYV.

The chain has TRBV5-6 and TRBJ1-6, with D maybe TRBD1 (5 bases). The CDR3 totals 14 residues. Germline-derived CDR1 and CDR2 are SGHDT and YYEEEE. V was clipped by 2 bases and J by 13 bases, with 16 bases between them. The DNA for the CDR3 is TGTGCCAGCAGCTTTATGACAGCCGAAGCGCCCCTCCACTTT. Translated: CASSFMTAEAPLHF.

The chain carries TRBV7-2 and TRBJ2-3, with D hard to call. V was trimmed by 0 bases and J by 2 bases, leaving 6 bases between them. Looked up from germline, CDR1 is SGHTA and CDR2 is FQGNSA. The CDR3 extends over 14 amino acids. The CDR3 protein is CASSLALDTDTQYF. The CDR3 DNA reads TGTGCCAGCAGCTTAGCCCTCGACACAGATACGCAGTATTTT. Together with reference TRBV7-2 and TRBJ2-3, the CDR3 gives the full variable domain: GAGVSQSPSNKVTEKGKDVELRCDPISGHTALYWYRQSLGQGLEFLIYFQGNSAPDKSGLPSDRFSAERTGGSVSTLTIQRTQQEDSAVYLCASSLALDTDTQYFGPGTRLTVL.

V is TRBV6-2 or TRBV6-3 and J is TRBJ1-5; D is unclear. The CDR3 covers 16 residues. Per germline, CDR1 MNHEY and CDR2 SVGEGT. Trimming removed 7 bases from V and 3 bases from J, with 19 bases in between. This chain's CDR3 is CASIPWSRQINQPQHF. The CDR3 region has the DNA TGTGCCAGCATCCCTTGGTCTAGGCAAATCAATCAGCCCCAGCATTTT.

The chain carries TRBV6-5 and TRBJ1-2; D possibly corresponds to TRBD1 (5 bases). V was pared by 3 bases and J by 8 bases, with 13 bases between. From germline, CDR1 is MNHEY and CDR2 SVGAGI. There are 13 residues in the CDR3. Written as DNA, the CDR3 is TGTGCCAGCAGTTATAGCAGGGACTTGGGCTACACCTTC. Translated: CASSYSRDLGYTF.

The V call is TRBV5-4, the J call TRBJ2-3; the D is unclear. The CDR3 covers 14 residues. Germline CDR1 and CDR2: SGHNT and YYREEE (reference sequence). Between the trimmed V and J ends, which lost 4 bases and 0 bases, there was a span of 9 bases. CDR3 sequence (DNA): TGTGCCAGCAGCCAATCTGTTAGCACAGATACGCAGTATTTT. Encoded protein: CASSQSVSTDTQYF.

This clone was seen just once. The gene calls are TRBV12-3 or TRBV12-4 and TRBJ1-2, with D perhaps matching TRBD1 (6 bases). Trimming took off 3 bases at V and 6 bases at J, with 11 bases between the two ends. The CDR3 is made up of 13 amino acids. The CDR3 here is CASSFPRGDGYTF. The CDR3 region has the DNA TGTGCCAGCAGTTTCCCCAGGGGCGATGGCTACACCTTC.